These T cell receptor beta chains were read from a single sample in a study of cytomegalovirus exposure and HLA in healthy donors. TCRdb's copy holds only in-frame clones and misses some; the assay was immunoSEQ multiplex PCR. This table lists some 40,000 clones. Sequencing input: PBMCs. Receptors originate from a male donor in good health and CMV-seronegative. Both conserved end residues are part of each CDR3.

CDR3	J	V
CASSDRTGFEEKLFF	TRBJ1-4	TRBV6-1
CASSLAAAGGLQDTQYF	TRBJ2-3	TRBV5-4
CSVDTGEQYF	TRBJ2-7	TRBV29-1
CASSLGLGSSSYNEQFF	TRBJ2-1	TRBV5-1
CASSLEPGTAGSGANVLTF	TRBJ2-6	TRBV27
CAIGGHEQYF	TRBJ2-7	TRBV5-4
CASSAGTGDNQPQHF	TRBJ1-5	TRBV5-1
CASTQQGTPGGYTF	TRBJ1-2	TRBV11-2
CASSQETLVNTEAFF	TRBJ1-1	TRBV4-1
CASSSAGLYNEQFF	TRBJ2-1	TRBV7-2
CASSTRSSGDDNEQFF	TRBJ2-1	TRBV18
CASSLGRSLAGANVLTF	TRBJ2-6	TRBV13
CASSPSRDRIPYEQYF	TRBJ2-7	TRBV7-3
CASSFSARGQPQHF	TRBJ1-5	TRBV18
CASSVKGHPGGKQYF	TRBJ2-7	TRBV9
CASSVGRGRGEKLFF	TRBJ1-4	TRBV6-1
CASARQLFSGNTIYF	TRBJ1-3	TRBV6-5
CASSEGLPGQGIFNTEAFF	TRBJ1-1	TRBV2
CASSSPGLAGGSTDTQYF	TRBJ2-3	TRBV7-9
CASSSGRGEQYF	TRBJ2-7	TRBV7-9
CASSSFPEAFF	TRBJ1-1	TRBV28
CATSRDKDRGPTEAFF	TRBJ1-1	TRBV15
CASSLVRDYGYTF	TRBJ1-2	TRBV7-9
CASSLGDREGRELFF	TRBJ2-2	TRBV7-2
CASSLEAGTFGEQYF	TRBJ2-7	TRBV5-1
CASTSSPGGGFRNEQFF	TRBJ2-1	TRBV5-1
CASSYYGRGYEQYF	TRBJ2-7	TRBV6-6
CASSPDIGPNTEAFF	TRBJ1-1	TRBV18
CASSLNRGSSEQYF	TRBJ2-7	TRBV7-9
CATRGGGGTGVSPLHF	TRBJ1-6	TRBV28
CASSYDREYGYTF	TRBJ1-2	TRBV6-6
CASSAGQSSYNEQFF	TRBJ2-1	TRBV9
CAISVEGVYHEQYF	TRBJ2-7	TRBV10-3
CASSQAGQGGTEAFF	TRBJ1-1	TRBV4-1
CASSPQVQETQYF	TRBJ2-5	TRBV18
CASRAEGGRGSPLHF	TRBJ1-6	TRBV6-5
CASSRGQPNEQFF	TRBJ2-1	TRBV7-2
CASSRDSTGCGYTF	TRBJ1-2	TRBV7-9
CASSLGYTSGAPYEQYF	TRBJ2-7	TRBV7-6
CASSLYRTGDEQYF	TRBJ2-7	TRBV5-4
CSAPHVYEQYF	TRBJ2-7	TRBV20-1
CASSQVGGDPSNQPQHF	TRBJ1-5	TRBV4-2
CASSPEANVREQYF	TRBJ2-7	TRBV18
CASSYSRGGGKETQYF	TRBJ2-5	TRBV6-6
CASATLKADDNEKLFF	TRBJ1-4	TRBV7-9
CASSLGQGVSPLHF	TRBJ1-6	TRBV11-2
CASIPSGGLNSPLHF	TRBJ1-6	TRBV19
CASSLNRGRSTDTQYF	TRBJ2-3	TRBV5-1
CASSLVSDEQYF	TRBJ2-7	TRBV13
CASSDPGTAYGYTF	TRBJ1-2	TRBV25-1
CASRGVGNTIYF	TRBJ1-3	TRBV19
CASSKADRGYGYTF	TRBJ1-2	TRBV21-1
CASSQAGRGTDTQYF	TRBJ2-3	TRBV4-1
CASSADRENTEAFF	TRBJ1-1	TRBV7-3